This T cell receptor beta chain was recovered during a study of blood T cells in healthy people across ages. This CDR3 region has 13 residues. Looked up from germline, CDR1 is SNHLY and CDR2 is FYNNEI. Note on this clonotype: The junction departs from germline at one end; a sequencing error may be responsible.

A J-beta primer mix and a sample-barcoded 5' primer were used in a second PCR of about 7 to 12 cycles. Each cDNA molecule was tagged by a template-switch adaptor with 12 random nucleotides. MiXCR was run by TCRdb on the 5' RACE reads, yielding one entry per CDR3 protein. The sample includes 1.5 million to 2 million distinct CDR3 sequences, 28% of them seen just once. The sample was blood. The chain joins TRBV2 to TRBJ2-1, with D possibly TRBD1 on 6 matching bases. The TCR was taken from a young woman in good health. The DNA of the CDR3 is TGTGCCAGCAGTGTGGACAGAAACAATGGGCAGTTCTTC. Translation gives CASSVDRNNGQFF.